The clone carrying this T cell receptor beta chain has a handful of counts. Its antigen is not identified. V shed 3 bases, J shed 8 bases, and the junction held 9 bases outside the gene matches. This CDR3 is built from 14 residues. Per the germline V gene, CDR1 is SGHNT and CDR2 is YYREEE (reference sequence). This sample stems from a study of vaccination and CD4 T cells after COVID-19. Noted treatment: approximately nine-day PBMC culture with coronavirus spike peptide pools or control peptides (ViraFEST assay). Convalescent patients tested SARS-CoV-2 PCR positive from March to December 2020, before Alpha, Beta and Delta emerged. Sequenced with the Oncomine TCR Beta short-read assay was DNA taken from cultured CD4+ T cells. TCRdb re-called the PCR reads with MiXCR, one entry per CDR3 protein. The table includes some 3,900 distinct CDR3 sequences, approximately 15% detected once.

What was sequenced was CD4+ T cells from blood, cultured in vitro. The gene calls are TRBV5-4 and TRBJ1-1; 8 nucleotides line up with TRBD1. The sequence derives from a human donor who had recovered from COVID-19. CDR3 bases: TGTGCCAGCAGCTCGGGACAGGCGGCGAGGGAAGCTTTCTTT. It encodes CASSSGQAAREAFF.